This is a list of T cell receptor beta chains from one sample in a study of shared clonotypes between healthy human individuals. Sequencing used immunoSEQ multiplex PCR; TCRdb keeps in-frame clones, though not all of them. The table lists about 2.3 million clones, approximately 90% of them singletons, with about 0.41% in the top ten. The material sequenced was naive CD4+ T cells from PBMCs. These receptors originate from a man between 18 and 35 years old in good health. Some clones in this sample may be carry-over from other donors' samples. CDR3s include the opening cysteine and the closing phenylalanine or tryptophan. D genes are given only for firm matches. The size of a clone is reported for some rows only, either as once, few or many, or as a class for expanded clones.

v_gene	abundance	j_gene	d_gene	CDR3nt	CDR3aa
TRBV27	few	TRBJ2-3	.	TGTGCCAGCAGTTCCCTACCGGAGGGGAGCGCAGATACGCAGTATTTT	CASSSLPEGSADTQYF
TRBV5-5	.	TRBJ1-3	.	TGTGCCAGCAGCCCTGACGGGGGGCCGCAATATTTT	CASSPDGGPQYF
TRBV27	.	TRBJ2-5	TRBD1	TGTGCCAGCAGTAGGCGGACAGGGCGTTATTTGGAGACCCAGTACTTC	CASSRRTGRYLETQYF
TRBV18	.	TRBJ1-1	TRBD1	TGTGCCAGCTCACCGGGTGGACAGGGGGTATTGGGAGCTTTCTTT	CASSPGGQGVLGAFF
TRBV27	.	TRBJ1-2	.	TGTGCCAGCAGAAAGGCCCCAAGGGTCTTAACGGGCTACACCTTC	CASRKAPRVLTGYTF
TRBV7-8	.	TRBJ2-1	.	TGTGCCAGCTGCGAGTTGGGGTTTAGTAATGAGCAGTTCTTC	CASCELGFSNEQFF
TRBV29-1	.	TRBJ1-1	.	TGCAACGTCGACTACATGAACACTGAAGCTTTCTTT	CNVDYMNTEAFF
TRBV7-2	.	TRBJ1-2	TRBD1	TGTGCCAGCAGCCCCCGCAGGGGGAATGGCTACACCTTC	CASSPRRGNGYTF
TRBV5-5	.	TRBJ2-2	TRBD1	TGTGCCAGCAGCCGCGGGGGACAGGGGTCGAACACCGGGGAGCTGTTTTTT	CASSRGGQGSNTGELFF
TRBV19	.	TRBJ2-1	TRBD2	TGTGCCAGTAGTATCTCGGCTAGCGGGAGCGTCAATGAGCAGTTCTTC	CASSISASGSVNEQFF
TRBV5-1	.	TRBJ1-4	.	TGCGCCAGCAGCTTCTCCCCTGCGGGAAATAATGAAAAACTGTTTTTT	CASSFSPAGNNEKLFF
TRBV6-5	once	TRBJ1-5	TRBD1	TGTGCCAGCAGTCGAACAGGGGGGTTGGATCAGCCCCAGCATTTT	CASSRTGGLDQPQHF